One and the same sample provided the 26 T cell receptor beta chains below, sequenced in a study of T cell responses to AZD1222 COVID-19 vaccine. Data came from immunoSEQ multiplex PCR; TCRdb stores just in-frame clones and leaves some out. The sample includes around 180,000 clones, almost 95% seen only once; the top ten take about 10%. The starting material was peripheral blood, obtained on day 0 of AZD1222 vaccination. These receptor sequences come from an adult in good health.

The V and J genes are TRBV3-1 (or the pseudogene TRBV3-2) and TRBJ2-3; D is possibly TRBD1 (6 bases). The CDR3 has 16 amino acids. V was shortened by 5 bases and J by 3 bases, with 18 bases between the two germline ends. The V gene's germline CDR1 is LGHDT and CDR2 YNNKEL (reference sequence). The CDR3 loop is CASSARTGGLTDTQYF. The CDR3 DNA sequence: TGTGCCAGCAGCGCCCGGACTGGGGGCTTAACAGATACGCAGTATTTT.

V usage is TRBV2 and J usage is TRBJ2-2; possibly TRBD2 for D (6 bases). V was clipped by 7 bases and J by 4 bases, with 16 bases between them. The length of the CDR3 is 15 residues. Looked up from germline, CDR1 is SNHLY and CDR2 is FYNNEI. CDR3 protein: CASTIRGGGTGELFF. CDR3 nucleotide sequence: TGTGCCAGCACGATTAGGGGAGGCGGCACCGGGGAGCTGTTTTTT.

The chain is built from TRBV11-3 and TRBJ2-3, with a weak D call TRBD1 (6 bases). The germline CDR1 and CDR2 sequences are SGHNT and YENEEA. V shed 5 bases and J shed 3 bases, with 12 bases lying between them. CDR3 length: 14 amino acids. DNA for the CDR3: TGTGCCAGCAGCCTTTCAGGGGTAACAGATACGCAGTATTTT. It encodes CASSLSGVTDTQYF.

The chain recombines TRBV27 with TRBJ1-6, with D unclear. Per germline, CDR1 MNHEY and CDR2 SMNVEV (reference sequence). V was cut by 3 bases and J by 3 bases, with 9 bases left in between. This CDR3 is 15 amino acids long. The CDR3 reads CASSFLGSYNSPLHF. DNA for the CDR3: TGTGCCAGCAGTTTCCTAGGGAGCTATAATTCACCCCTCCACTTT.

The chain employs TRBV19 and TRBJ2-2; TRBD2 agrees at 11 bases. V dropped 9 bases and J dropped 0; count of bases not matched to a gene: 9. This CDR3 contains 17 residues. Germline-derived CDR1 and CDR2 are LNHDA and SQIVND (reference sequence). Here the CDR3 reads CASRGTSGYTNTGELFF. CDR3 bases: TGTGCCAGCCGAGGGACTAGCGGATACACGAACACCGGGGAGCTGTTTTTT.

A single count supports this clone. V gene TRBV5-1 combines with J gene TRBJ2-2; 8 positions match TRBD1. CDR1 SGHRS and CDR2 YFSETQ come from the germline V gene. The CDR3 is made up of 16 amino acids. V lost 2 bases and J lost 1; bases outside the gene matches: 4. CDR3 in amino acids: CASSFTGTGNTGELFF. As DNA, the CDR3 is TGCGCCAGCAGCTTCACCGGGACAGGGAACACCGGGGAGCTGTTTTTT.

This sequence joins TRBV5-8 and TRBJ2-7, with D tentatively TRBD1 (5 bases). The V end was cut by 4 bases, the J end by 1 base, with 12 bases between. This CDR3 has 14 amino acids. Looked up from germline, CDR1 is SGHTS and CDR2 is YDEGEE. The CDR3 nucleotides read TGTGCCAGCAGCCCGAAGACAGCTTCCTACGAGCAGTACTTC. This translates into CASSPKTASYEQYF. Full variable domain (remainder filled in from reference TRBV5-8 and TRBJ2-7): EAGVTQSPTHLIKTRGQQATLRCSPISGHTSVYWYQQALGLGLQFLLWYDEGEERNRGNFPPRFSGRQFPNYSSELNVNALELEDSALYLCASSPKTASYEQYFGPGTRLTVT.

The chain is built from TRBV3-1 (or the pseudogene TRBV3-2) and TRBJ1-1; D is ambiguous. The germline V and J ends were trimmed by 0 bases and 0 bases, with 23 bases remaining between them. The CDR3 is 20 residues long. CDR1 is LGHDT, CDR2 YNNKEL, per germline (reference sequence). The DNA of the CDR3 is TGTGCCAGCAGCCAAGATGGGCGCACCCCTCACGGTGTCATGAACACTGAAGCTTTCTTT. It is translated as CASSQDGRTPHGVMNTEAFF.

V gene TRBV7-2 combines with J gene TRBJ2-2, with D tentatively TRBD1 (6 bases). The CDR3 extends over 15 amino acids. Trimming left V 8 bases short and J 2 bases short, with 15 bases between. Germline V CDR1 and CDR2: SGHTA, FQGNSA. CDR3 sequence reads: CASPRAGANTGELFF. The DNA of the CDR3 is TGTGCCAGCCCGAGGGCAGGGGCTAACACCGGGGAGCTGTTTTTT.

J is TRBJ2-7 and V is TRBV30; TRBD1 matches 7 bases. Germline V gene lookup returns CDR1 GTSNPN and CDR2 SVGIG (reference sequence). V shed 2 bases and J 5 bases; nucleotides not matched to a gene: 6. The CDR3 has 13 residues. The CDR3 bases are TGTGCCTGGAGTTGGGTAGGGGGCAACGAGCAGTACTTC. Translating gives CAWSWVGGNEQYF.

The chain couples TRBV27 to TRBJ2-7; TRBD2 might be the D (5 bases). CDR3 length: 13 residues. The V gene lost 8 bases and the J gene lost 2 bases, with 13 bases spanning the gap. Germline values: CDR1 MNHEY, CDR2 SMNVEV (reference sequence). The CDR3 coding sequence is TGTGCCAGCGGACCGGGGATTCCCTACGAGCAGTACTTC. Translating it yields CASGPGIPYEQYF.

The chain employs TRBV28 and TRBJ2-7; 10 nucleotides line up with TRBD1. CDR3 length: 15 residues. J gave up 3 bases and V 5 bases, and 7 bases lay outside the gene matches. Germline V gene sequence: CDR1 MDHEN, CDR2 SYDVKM. The CDR3 loop reads CASSTRTGGSYEQYF. The CDR3 DNA reads as TGTGCCAGCAGTACCCGGACAGGGGGAAGCTACGAGCAGTACTTC.

This chain connects TRBV3-1 (or the pseudogene TRBV3-2) to TRBJ2-5, with TRBD1 as a possible D gene (7 bases). Trimming shortened V by 2 bases and J by 5 bases, and 12 bases separated the two germline ends. This CDR3 is built from 14 residues. CDR1 is LGHDT, CDR2 YNNKEL, per germline (reference sequence). CDR3 nucleotide sequence: TGTGCCAGCAGCCAACAGGGGGGAAGGGAGACCCAGTACTTC. Its protein is CASSQQGGRETQYF.

The V call is TRBV28, the J call TRBJ1-6; weak D call: TRBD1 (5 bases). The CDR3 is 16 amino acids. Trimming cost V 6 bases and J 0 bases, with 12 bases left between them. CDR1 is MDHEN and CDR2 is SYDVKM in the germline V gene. In nucleotides, the CDR3 is TGTGCCAGCAGCGCTCCAGGGCACTCCTATAATTCACCCCTCCACTTT. This encodes CASSAPGHSYNSPLHF.

This clone was seen just once. The chain carries TRBV6-6 and TRBJ2-1; 8 bases are a match to TRBD2. With V trimmed by 7 bases and J by 9 bases, 11 bases remained unmatched. The CDR3 contains 14 residues. The germline V gene has CDR1 MNHNY and CDR2 SVGAGI (reference sequence). CDR3 amino acids: CASKGARGGTEQFF. As DNA, the CDR3 is TGTGCCAGCAAGGGAGCTCGGGGGGGCACTGAGCAGTTCTTC.

V gene TRBV4-3 combines with J gene TRBJ1-2; D uncertain. The V end lost 2 bases, the J end lost 0 bases, and 10 bases lay between the germline ends. The CDR3 runs to 15 residues. Looked up from germline, CDR1 is LGHNA and CDR2 is YSLEER. The CDR3 sequence: CASSQNSISNYGYTF. CDR3 DNA: TGCGCCAGCAGCCAAAACAGCATTTCTAACTATGGCTACACCTTC.

The chain carries TRBV6-5 and TRBJ2-2; TRBD1 matches 7 bases. The CDR3 runs to 15 residues. Germline-derived CDR1 and CDR2 are MNHEY and SVGAGI. The ends lost 6 bases at V and 0 bases at J; junction bases unmatched: 4. CDR3 sequence reads: CASRPGTANTGELFF. CDR3 in DNA: TGTGCCAGCAGACCCGGGACAGCGAACACCGGGGAGCTGTTTTTT.

DNA of the CDR3: TGCAGCGTCCCGCTCCGGGACAGGGAAGATGAGCAGTTCTTC. Its translation: CSVPLRDREDEQFF. This chain links TRBV29-1 with TRBJ2-1, with 9 bases fitting TRBD1. The CDR3 contains 14 residues. Germline loops: CDR1 SQVTM, CDR2 ANQGSEA. After removal of 6 bases from V and 8 bases from J, the junction contained 11 bases not matched to a gene.

The chain joins TRBV10-3 to TRBJ1-6; maybe TRBD1 (6 bases). V lost 0 bases and J 6 bases, leaving 12 bases between the germline ends. CDR1 and CDR2 from the germline V gene are ENHRY and SYGVKD. The CDR3 contains 16 residues. The CDR3 DNA reads as TGTGCCATCAGTGAGTCGGGGGCAGGGAGTAATTCACCCCTCCACTTT. Translation gives CAISESGAGSNSPLHF.

This chain uses TRBV28 with TRBJ1-1; possibly TRBD1 for D (5 bases). V lost 7 bases and J lost 0, with 12 bases in between. CDR1 is MDHEN, CDR2 SYDVKM, per germline. This CDR3 contains 14 residues. The CDR3 nucleotides read TGTGCCAGCACAAGGGGCGGCATGAACACTGAAGCTTTCTTT. Amino acids: CASTRGGMNTEAFF.

The chain recombines TRBV4-2 with TRBJ1-4; tentatively, D is TRBD1 (5 bases). Trimming took off 2 bases at V and 8 bases at J, with 18 bases between the two ends. The germline V gene has CDR1 LGHNA and CDR2 YNFKEQ. This CDR3 is 16 amino acids long. CDR3 coding DNA: TGTGCCAGCAGCCAAATCGGGGGACGAGAAAGGGAAAAACTGTTTTTT. It translates to CASSQIGGREREKLFF.

The chain couples TRBV7-2 to TRBJ2-2; 7 bases line up with TRBD2. Germline V gene data show CDR1 as SGHTA and CDR2 as FQGNSA. Germline trimming cut 2 bases from V and 4 bases from J; bases unmatched to any gene: 7. The CDR3 extends over 16 amino acids. CDR3 sequence: CASSLTSAGSTGELFF. CDR3 in DNA: TGTGCCAGCAGCTTAACTAGCGCGGGTAGCACCGGGGAGCTGTTTTTT.

The rearrangement links TRBV13 to TRBJ2-3; D is ambiguous. The V gene's germline CDR1 is PRHDT and CDR2 FYEKMQ (reference sequence). The V end lost 2 bases, the J end lost 2 bases, and 8 bases lay between the germline ends. The CDR3 extends over 14 amino acids. The CDR3 bases are TGTGCCAGCAGCTTACTAGGATACACAGATACGCAGTATTTT. It yields the protein CASSLLGYTDTQYF. The variable domain in full, completed from reference TRBV13 and TRBJ2-3, reads AAGVIQSPRHLIKEKRETATLKCYPIPRHDTVYWYQQGPGQDPQFLISFYEKMQSDKGSIPDRFSAQQFSDYHSELNMSSLELGDSALYFCASSLLGYTDTQYFGPGTRLTVL.

The chain employs TRBV19 and TRBJ1-1, with 8 bases aligning to TRBD1. CDR1 and CDR2 from the germline V gene are LNHDA and SQIVND (reference sequence). CDR3 size: 14 residues. Trimming removed 3 bases from V and 3 bases from J; junction bases left unmatched: 3. In DNA, the CDR3 is TGTGCCAGTAGTATCCCAGGGGGCTACACTGAAGCTTTCTTT. Protein: CASSIPGGYTEAFF. The whole variable domain, remainder taken from reference TRBV19 and TRBJ1-1, is DGGITQSPKYLFRKEGQNVTLSCEQNLNHDAMYWYRQDPGQGLRLIYYSQIVNDFQKGDIAEGYSVSREKKESFPLTVTSAQKNPTAFYLCASSIPGGYTEAFFGQGTRLTVV.

The chain combines TRBV29-1 with TRBJ1-1; 7 positions agree with TRBD1. V was pared by 8 bases and J by 4 bases, with 7 bases of the junction left unmatched. The CDR3 contains 12 residues. Germline loops: CDR1 SQVTM, CDR2 ANQGSEA. For the CDR3, the DNA is TGCAGCTCCTACAGGGGTGGCACTGAAGCTTTCTTT. Its protein product is CSSYRGGTEAFF.

As regards this clone: Other DNA sequences in this sample translate to the same CDR3. The chain joins TRBV18 to TRBJ1-1; D gene ambiguous. Trimming removed 6 bases at V and 1 base at J, with 9 bases between. The CDR3 runs 13 residues. From germline, CDR1 is KGHSH and CDR2 LQKENI. The CDR3 DNA follows: TGTGCCAGCTCCCCCGAGGCGAACACTGAAGCTTTCTTT. Its protein is CASSPEANTEAFF.